This TCR beta chain was sequenced during a study of T cell responses to AZD1222 COVID-19 vaccine. General study findings and limits: Repertoire sampling was restricted to post-peak T cell response timepoints.

Profiled with immunoSEQ multiplex PCR; TCRdb holds only in-frame clones, not every one. The table shows fewer than 150,000 clones, with around 84% occurring only once. Of note for this clone: Antigen unknown.

The receptor was derived from an adult who received the AZD1222 COVID-19 vaccine. The sample here was peripheral blood, taken 28 days after the second AZD1222 dose.

The CDR3 bases are TGCGCCAGCAGCTCCTACGTTTGGGCGAACACTGAAGCTTTCTTT. Protein: CASSSYVWANTEAFF. V is TRBV5-1 and J is TRBJ1-1; D uncertain. The germline V and J ends were trimmed by 3 bases and 1 base, with 13 bases remaining between them. Per germline, CDR1 SGHRS and CDR2 YFSETQ. The CDR3 covers 15 residues.